Presented here are 27 T cell receptor beta chains from one specimen sequenced in a study of beta chain features in type 1 diabetes. The whole isolated RNA underwent reverse transcription, so sequencing captured expressed TCRB transcripts. Sequenced by immunoSEQ multiplex PCR; TCRdb stores in-frame clones only, minus some. This table has roughly 310,000 clones, approximately 10% appearing once. Sequencing input: naive CD4+ T cells from blood. Receptors originate from a woman in her thirties in good health.

There are a few counts of this clone. This chain links TRBV15 with TRBJ2-5; tentatively, D is TRBD1 (6 bases). V lost 1 base, J lost 1 base, and 7 bases lay in between. The CDR3 is made up of 14 amino acids. Germline loops: CDR1 LNHNV, CDR2 YYDKDF (reference sequence). The CDR3 region is CATSRGDTQETQYF. The CDR3 DNA sequence: TGTGCCACCAGCAGAGGGGACACCCAAGAGACCCAGTACTTC.

This clone was observed a few times. This chain links TRBV7-6 with TRBJ2-2; 8 bases map to TRBD1. The ends lost 6 bases at V and 4 bases at J; junction bases unmatched: 4. CDR3 length equals 14 residues. CDR1 SGHVS and CDR2 FNYEAQ come from the germline V gene. The CDR3 reads CASRMDRATGELFF. Here the CDR3 DNA reads TGTGCCAGCAGGATGGACAGGGCCACCGGGGAGCTGTTTTTT.

The CDR3 region is CASRPNRLAFRLAKNIQYF. CDR3 sequence (DNA): TGTGCCAGCAGACCCAATCGACTAGCGTTCAGGCTAGCCAAAAACATTCAGTACTTC. The genes are TRBV28 and TRBJ2-4, with 8 bases lining up with TRBD2. J was trimmed by 0 bases and V by 6 bases; bases with no gene match: 16. The germline V gene has CDR1 MDHEN and CDR2 SYDVKM. The length of the CDR3 is 19 residues.

The rearrangement links TRBV19 to TRBJ2-5, with D maybe TRBD1 (5 bases). This CDR3 region has 16 residues. V was cut by 3 bases and J by 5 bases, with 19 bases left in between. CDR1 is LNHDA and CDR2 is SQIVND in the germline V gene (reference sequence). DNA of the CDR3: TGTGCCAGTAGTATGATCGGACAAGCCAACCTCGAGACCCAGTACTTC. Protein: CASSMIGQANLETQYF.

The chain joins TRBV18 to TRBJ2-3, with D possibly being TRBD2 (5 bases). CDR1 and CDR2 (germline): KGHSH, LQKENI. This CDR3 has 17 residues. Between the trimmed V and J ends, which lost 2 bases and 0 bases, there was a span of 15 bases. DNA of the CDR3: TGTGCCAGCTCACCAGACGGACCAGCGGCGAGCACAGATACGCAGTATTTT. Residues: CASSPDGPAASTDTQYF.

The J gene is TRBJ2-2, the V gene TRBV7-8; weak D call: TRBD1 (6 bases). V lost 6 bases and J lost 7, with 9 bases in between. Looked up from germline, CDR1 is SGHVS and CDR2 is FQNEAQ. The CDR3 sequence is 12 residues long. Written as DNA, the CDR3 is TGTGCCAGCAGGCGAGGGGGCGGGGAGCTGTTTTTT. This gives the protein CASRRGGGELFF.

This clone was counted only a few times. The chain employs TRBV6-6 and TRBJ2-3; perhaps TRBD1 as D (5 bases). This CDR3 contains 11 residues. Germline-derived CDR1 and CDR2 are MNHNY and SVGAGI (reference sequence). V lost 2 bases and J 14 bases, leaving 11 bases between the germline ends. The CDR3 protein is CASSYTPGPYF. DNA for the CDR3: TGTGCCAGCAGTTACACTCCAGGGCCGTATTTT.

The V and J genes are TRBV7-9 and TRBJ2-7, with 7 bases lining up with TRBD2. This CDR3 is 16 amino acids long. The trim removed 1 base at V and 1 base at J, leaving 7 bases unmatched. Germline-derived CDR1 and CDR2 are SEHNR and FQNEAQ (reference sequence). The CDR3 loop reads CASSLGGQRGSYEQYF. The CDR3 DNA reads as TGTGCCAGCAGCTTAGGGGGTCAGCGGGGTTCCTACGAGCAGTACTTC.

This clone was observed a few times. The chain carries TRBV19 and TRBJ2-6; 7 positions match TRBD1. This CDR3 spans 17 amino acids. The J segment lost 2 bases and the V segment lost 3 bases, leaving 7 bases of the junction unmatched. From germline, CDR1 is LNHDA and CDR2 SQIVND (reference sequence). CDR3 bases: TGTGCCAGTAGTATCAGCTTAGGGGGCGCTGGGGCCAACGTCCTGACTTTC. Protein: CASSISLGGAGANVLTF. The full variable domain, with the rest looked up from reference TRBV19 and TRBJ2-6, is DGGITQSPKYLFRKEGQNVTLSCEQNLNHDAMYWYRQDPGQGLRLIYYSQIVNDFQKGDIAEGYSVSREKKESFPLTVTSAQKNPTAFYLCASSISLGGAGANVLTFGAGSRLTVL.

This clone was observed a handful of times. The chain couples TRBV29-1 to TRBJ2-1, with 8 bases identical to TRBD2. Germline V gene sequence: CDR1 SQVTM, CDR2 ANQGSEA. J gave up 4 bases and V 3 bases, and 5 bases lay outside the gene matches. There are 14 residues in the CDR3. CDR3 DNA sequence: TGCAGCGTTGATGGGCTAGCGGGTTACAATGAGCAGTTCTTC. Its translation is CSVDGLAGYNEQFF.

In this sample, this clone turned up a few times. This chain joins TRBV15 and TRBJ2-5; 7 bases are shared with TRBD1. Germline V gene lookup returns CDR1 LNHNV and CDR2 YYDKDF (reference sequence). V was clipped by 5 bases and J by 5 bases; unmatched bases: 8. The CDR3 totals 14 residues. The CDR3 DNA sequence: TGTGCCACCAGCGCTGACAGGGCGCGGGAGACCCAGTACTTC. Amino acid sequence: CATSADRARETQYF.

The V and J genes are TRBV6-5 and TRBJ1-2, with 9 bases that match TRBD1. Trimming at V came to 5 bases and at J to 4 bases, leaving 2 bases not matched to a gene. The CDR3 sequence is 13 residues long. Germline V lookup: CDR1 MNHEY, CDR2 SVGAGI. CDR3: CASSTGQGYGYTF. The DNA for the CDR3 is TGTGCCAGCAGTACGGGACAGGGCTATGGCTACACCTTC.

This chain connects TRBV7-2 to TRBJ2-3; TRBD1 might be the D (5 bases). From germline, CDR1 is SGHTA and CDR2 FQGNSA. V lost 5 bases, J lost 5 bases, and 8 bases lay in between. The CDR3 extends over 12 amino acids. The CDR3: CASSGQLDTQYF. CDR3 bases: TGTGCCAGCAGCGGACAATTAGATACGCAGTATTTT.

The chain combines TRBV21-1 with TRBJ1-1. TRBV21-1 has pseudogene status. The length of the CDR3 is 11 residues. Written as DNA, the CDR3 is TGTGCCAGCAGCAGGTTCTCGGTAGCTTTCTTT. Its translation: CASSRFSVAFF.

The sample holds a few counts of this clone. V gene TRBV2 combines with J gene TRBJ2-7; perhaps TRBD2 as D (6 bases). Trimming left V 7 bases short and J 3 bases short, with 13 bases between. CDR3 size: 13 residues. Germline V lookup: CDR1 SNHLY, CDR2 FYNNEI. CDR3 region: CASIGGSGYEQYF. CDR3 sequence (DNA): TGTGCCAGCATTGGGGGGTCCGGCTACGAGCAGTACTTC.

This clone has just a few counts. The chain carries TRBV14 and TRBJ2-2; 9 nucleotides line up with TRBD2. The V segment lost 4 bases and the J segment 3 bases; nucleotides outside the gene matches: 0. This CDR3 spans 14 amino acids. The germline V gene encodes CDR1 SGHDN and CDR2 FVKESK. The CDR3 DNA reads as TGTGCCAGCAGCCGCGGGAGGGACACCGGGGAGCTGTTTTTT. Amino acids: CASSRGRDTGELFF.

This clone was found a few times. V gene TRBV18 combines with J gene TRBJ2-7; maybe TRBD2 (5 bases). V was pared by 6 bases and J by 4 bases, with 19 bases between. The CDR3 spans 15 residues. Germline values: CDR1 KGHSH, CDR2 LQKENI. Here the CDR3 reads CASSRTKGDGYEQYF. CDR3 DNA: TGTGCCAGCTCCCGTACCAAGGGAGATGGGTACGAGCAGTACTTC.

With respect to this clone: Other DNA sequences in this specimen translate into the identical CDR3. V is TRBV4-3 and J is TRBJ2-3, with 11 bases aligning to TRBD2. V dropped 0 bases and J dropped 4; count of bases not matched to a gene: 6. Germline V gives CDR1 LGHNA, CDR2 YSLEER. This CDR3 has 17 amino acids. For the CDR3, the DNA is TGCGCCAGCAGCCAAGATCGGCTAGCGGGAGGACCAGATACGCAGTATTTT. This codes for CASSQDRLAGGPDTQYF.

This clone is a singleton in its sample. The CDR3 coding sequence is TGTGCCAGCCAGCGTGGGCTAGCGGCCTCCTACGAGCAGTACTTC. It codes for CASQRGLAASYEQYF. The V and J genes are TRBV19 and TRBJ2-7; 7 nucleotides line up with TRBD2. Germline lookup yields CDR1 LNHDA and CDR2 SQIVND (reference sequence). This CDR3 has 15 amino acids. V was clipped by 9 bases and J by 0 bases; unmatched bases: 11.

This clone was observed a few times. The rearrangement uses TRBV30 and TRBJ2-1; D is possibly TRBD2 (6 bases). The germline V gene has CDR1 GTSNPN and CDR2 SVGIG (reference sequence). Trimming removed 0 bases from V and 15 bases from J, with 15 bases in between. There are 12 residues in the CDR3. Here the CDR3 DNA reads TGTGCCTGGAGTGTACTTCCGGGAGACCTGTTCTTC. It codes for CAWSVLPGDLFF. Supplemented by reference TRBV30 and TRBJ2-1, the full variable domain reads SQTIHQWPATLVQPVGSPLSLECTVEGTSNPNLYWYRQAAGRGLQLLFYSVGIGQISSEVPQNLSASRPQDRQFILSSKKLLLSDSGFYLCAWSVLPGDLFFGPGTRLTVL.

CDR3 coding DNA: TGCAGCGGTGGGGACAGTGAAGCTTTCTTT. Translation gives CSGGDSEAFF. The rearrangement uses TRBV29-1 and TRBJ1-1, with TRBD1 identical over 7 bases. CDR1 and CDR2 (germline): SQVTM, ANQGSEA. Trimming took 7 bases from V and 7 from J; bases not matched to a gene: 3. The CDR3 sequence is 10 residues long.

The gene calls are TRBV7-2 and TRBJ2-7; possibly TRBD1 for D (6 bases). Germline CDR1 reads SGHTA; CDR2 reads FQGNSA. Between the trimmed V and J ends, which lost 4 bases and 0 bases, there was a span of 13 bases. The CDR3 runs 15 residues. The chain's CDR3 is CASSSEGVISYEQYF. CDR3 DNA sequence: TGTGCCAGCAGCTCCGAGGGGGTTATCTCCTACGAGCAGTACTTC.

The rearrangement joins TRBV18 to TRBJ2-5; D call uncertain. The CDR3 covers 14 residues. Looked up from germline, CDR1 is KGHSH and CDR2 is LQKENI. With 1 base removed from V and 0 bases from J, the gap between germline ends came to 6 bases. DNA of the CDR3: TGTGCCAGCTCACCACGGTCGGACCAAGAGACCCAGTACTTC. Encoded protein: CASSPRSDQETQYF.

The CDR3 spells CSVVPQGGLSQHF. The CDR3 nucleotides read TGCAGCGTTGTCCCACAGGGGGGCCTCTCTCAGCATTTT. The gene calls are TRBV29-1 and TRBJ1-5; 8 bases are a match to TRBD1. J was trimmed by 13 bases and V by 4 bases; bases with no gene match: 12. CDR3 size: 13 residues. Germline loops: CDR1 SQVTM, CDR2 ANQGSEA.

CDR3 region: CASGQLNQPQHF. The CDR3 nucleotides are TGTGCCAGCGGACAGCTCAATCAGCCCCAGCATTTT. V gene TRBV7-2 combines with J gene TRBJ1-5, with TRBD1 as a possible D gene (6 bases). Germline-derived CDR1 and CDR2 are SGHTA and FQGNSA. V was pared by 8 bases and J by 3 bases, with 8 bases between. The CDR3 has 12 residues. Drawing the rest from reference TRBV7-2 and TRBJ1-5, the complete variable domain is GAGVSQSPSNKVTEKGKDVELRCDPISGHTALYWYRQSLGQGLEFLIYFQGNSAPDKSGLPSDRFSAERTGGSVSTLTIQRTQQEDSAVYLCASGQLNQPQHFGDGTRLSIL.

This clone was seen a few times. This chain links TRBV7-2 with TRBJ2-1, with D maybe TRBD1 (5 bases). This CDR3 is 12 amino acids long. Germline V gives CDR1 SGHTA, CDR2 FQGNSA. V was pared by 5 bases and J by 6 bases, with 8 bases between. CDR3 nucleotides: TGTGCCAGCAGCCAAGGGGTCAATGAGCAGTTCTTC. It is translated as CASSQGVNEQFF.

Of note for this clone: The sample holds other DNA sequences that translate to the same CDR3. The V and J genes are TRBV5-4 and TRBJ1-1; TRBD1 matches 12 bases. With V trimmed by 3 bases and J by 2 bases, 2 bases remained unmatched. This CDR3 spans 15 amino acids. CDR1 is SGHNT and CDR2 is YYREEE in the germline V gene (reference sequence). The CDR3 spells CASSWDRGRNTEAFF. As DNA, the CDR3 is TGTGCCAGCAGCTGGGACAGGGGGCGAAACACTGAAGCTTTCTTT.